This TCR beta chain stems from a study of early T cells in non-severe SARS-CoV-2 infection. CDR1 is SQVTM, CDR2 ANQGSEA, per germline. This CDR3 comprises 14 residues. There are a few counts of this clonotype. The germline gene is not matched at one end of the junction; a read error may be the cause. Individual cDNA molecules received unique molecular identifiers during library preparation. TCRdb processed the 5' RACE reads anew with MiXCR; each CDR3 protein has one entry. The sample includes under 60,000 distinct CDR3 sequences, about 10% seen only once; the top ten take about 5%. The sample consisted of whole blood. V is TRBV29-1 and J is TRBJ2-2, with a tentative D call TRBD1 (6 bases). The source is an adult who was a healthcare worker with PCR-confirmed SARS-CoV-2 infection or an uninfected control (not recorded which). The CDR3 sequence is CSAGRGANTGELFF. The CDR3 DNA sequence: TGCAGCGCTGGCAGGGGAGCGAACACCGGGGAGCTTTTTTTT.